The rows below give T cell receptor beta chains drawn from one sample of a study of blood T cell repertoires in COVID-19. The repertoire was sequenced with immunoSEQ multiplex PCR; TCRdb's copy has only in-frame clones and lacks some. The table records 110,000 to 150,000 clones, 80% to 90% of them present only once. Sequencing input: PBMCs or T cells enriched from blood (not recorded which). These receptors came from a man aged 60-69 years who had recovered from COVID-19. CDR3s include the opening cysteine and the closing phenylalanine or tryptophan. The D gene is left open where the match is weak. Size is omitted from some rows. Given values are once, few, many or a class for expanded clones.

j_gene | abundance | v_gene | d_gene | CDR3nt | CDR3aa
TRBJ1-2 | NA | TRBV6-1 | NA | TGTGCCAGCAGTGAGCGGGGCTATGGCTACACCTTC | CASSERGYGYTF
TRBJ2-5 | NA | TRBV5-8 | NA | TGTGCCAGCAGCTTTACACAAACAGGCTACCAAGAGACCCAGTACTTC | CASSFTQTGYQETQYF
TRBJ1-2 | few | TRBV18 | TRBD1 | TGTGCCAGCTCACCAAGTGGCACGACAGGGGTCGGTGGCTACACCTTC | CASSPSGTTGVGGYTF
TRBJ2-6 | NA | TRBV4-1 | TRBD1 | TGCGCCAGCAGCCCATGGACAGGGAAAAGCTCTGGGGCCAACGTCCTGACTTTC | CASSPWTGKSSGANVLTF
TRBJ1-1 | NA | TRBV6-5 | TRBD1 | TGTGCCAGCAGTTATGGGACAGCAAACACTGAAGCTTTCTTT | CASSYGTANTEAFF
TRBJ1-3 | NA | TRBV6-6 | NA | TGTGCCAGCAGGGGGAGTGCTGGAAACACCATATATTTT | CASRGSAGNTIYF
TRBJ2-7 | once | TRBV15 | TRBD1 | TGTGCCACCAGCAGAAAGACAGGGGGAGCTGACGAGCAGTACTTC | CATSRKTGGADEQYF
TRBJ2-7 | NA | TRBV9 | TRBD2 | TGTGCCAGCAGCGTAGAATCTAGCGGGAGCTCCTACGAGCAGTACTTC | CASSVESSGSSYEQYF
TRBJ2-7 | NA | TRBV20-1 | NA | TGCAGTGCTCTGACTTACGAGCAGTACTTC | CSALTYEQYF
TRBJ1-5 | NA | TRBV18 | TRBD1 | TGTGCCAGCTCAAGGGGACAGGGAAGGGGTGATCAGCCCCAGCATTTT | CASSRGQGRGDQPQHF
TRBJ2-3 | once | TRBV6-5 | TRBD2 | TGTGCCAGCACCCGGACTAGCGGATTCACAGATACGCAGTATTTT | CASTRTSGFTDTQYF
TRBJ1-6 | NA | TRBV27 | NA | TGTGCCAGCAGTCCCCTCCTGTGGACATTCGATAATTCACCCCTCCACTTT | CASSPLLWTFDNSPLHF
TRBJ1-5 | NA | TRBV2 | NA | TGTGCCAGCAGTGAGAGAACTAATCAGCCCCAGCATTTT | CASSERTNQPQHF
TRBJ2-7 | NA | TRBV7-3 | NA | TGTGCCAGCAGCCCTGACGGGTACGAGCAGTACTTC | CASSPDGYEQYF
TRBJ2-1 | NA | TRBV19 | TRBD2 | TGTGCCAGTGGGACTAGCGGGAGCTCTTACAATGAGCAGTTCTTC | CASGTSGSSYNEQFF
TRBJ1-1 | NA | TRBV5-1 | TRBD1 | TGCGCCAGCAGCTTGGAACCAGGGGGCGCGGGGACTGAAGCTTTCTTT | CASSLEPGGAGTEAFF
TRBJ1-3 | NA | TRBV4-1 | TRBD1 | TGCGCCAGCAGCCCCCCGGAGGGACAGGCCCGGGCGTCCGGAAACACCATATATTTT | CASSPPEGQARASGNTIYF
TRBJ2-1 | once | TRBV2 | NA | TGTGCCAGCAGTGAAGCGCTACCAACCTACTACAATGAGCAGTTCTTC | CASSEALPTYYNEQFF
TRBJ1-2 | NA | TRBV30 | NA | TGTGCCTGGAGTGTATCAGGCGATCGGTATGGCTACACCTTC | CAWSVSGDRYGYTF
TRBJ1-2 | NA | TRBV7-2 | TRBD1 | TGTGCCAGCACCCGGGACAGCTATGGCTACACCTTC | CASTRDSYGYTF
TRBJ2-1 | NA | TRBV28 | NA | TGTGCCAGCAGTTATTTGAGCTCCTACAATGAGCAGTTCTTC | CASSYLSSYNEQFF
TRBJ2-5 | NA | TRBV5-5 | NA | TGTGCCAGCAGCCGACAGACACAAGAGACCCAGTACTTC | CASSRQTQETQYF
TRBJ1-1 | few | TRBV5-1 | TRBD1 | TGCGCCAGCAGCTTGGGTTGGGACAGGCGTCTGAGGACTGAAGCTTTCTTT | CASSLGWDRRLRTEAFF
TRBJ1-6 | NA | TRBV7-9 | NA | TGTGCCAGCAGCATAGAGTTAAGCGTCCTCCACTTT | CASSIELSVLHF
TRBJ1-2 | NA | TRBV21-1 | NA | TGTGCCAGCAGCAACATAGACAGGGGTTTCGATGGCTACACCTTC | CASSNIDRGFDGYTF
TRBJ1-4 | NA | TRBV4-1 | NA | TGCGCCAGCAGCCAAGATCGGGGGAAAGTAGGTGAAAAACTGTTTTTT | CASSQDRGKVGEKLFF
TRBJ2-3 | NA | TRBV6-5 | NA | TGTGCCAGCAAGCAAGGGGGACTAACAGATACGCAGTATTTT | CASKQGGLTDTQYF
TRBJ2-7 | NA | TRBV28 | NA | TGTGCCAGCAGTTCCTCGGGGGAGGTGCGCTCCTACGAGCAGTACTTC | CASSSSGEVRSYEQYF
TRBJ2-7 | NA | TRBV6-5 | TRBD1 | TGTGCCAGCAGTTACCCAGGGGGCTACGAGCAGTACTTC | CASSYPGGYEQYF
TRBJ1-2 | NA | TRBV2 | NA | TGTGCCAGCAGTCGGTCCATCTATGGCTACACCTTC | CASSRSIYGYTF
TRBJ2-1 | NA | TRBV19 | TRBD1 | TGTGCCACCCGACAGGGGAGGAACAATGAGCAGTTCTTC | CATRQGRNNEQFF
TRBJ2-5 | NA | TRBV28 | NA | TGTGCCAGCAGTTTATGGGGCGAGCCCCAAGAGACCCAGTACTTC | CASSLWGEPQETQYF
TRBJ1-5 | NA | TRBV28 | NA | TGTGCCAGCAGTTTATCCCCGAGTTCTTTATATAGCAATCAGCCCCAGCATTTT | CASSLSPSSLYSNQPQHF
TRBJ2-7 | NA | TRBV27 | TRBD1 | TGTGCCAGCAGTTTAACGGACAGGGACTACGAGCAGTACTTC | CASSLTDRDYEQYF
TRBJ1-4 | once | TRBV28 | NA | TGTGCCAGCACCAGGGACTCACCAACTAATGAAAAACTGTTTTTT | CASTRDSPTNEKLFF
TRBJ1-5 | once | TRBV29-1 | TRBD1 | TGCAGCGTTGGGGACAGCTCCAATCAGCCCCAGCATTTT | CSVGDSSNQPQHF
TRBJ2-3 | NA | TRBV5-4 | TRBD1 | TGTGCCAGCAGCCTCTGGACAGGGGGCACAGATACGCAGTATTTT | CASSLWTGGTDTQYF
TRBJ2-2 | NA | TRBV19 | NA | TGTGCCAGTAGTATAGATGGGCATAGTTTCTCGAACACCGGGGAGCTGTTTTTT | CASSIDGHSFSNTGELFF
TRBJ1-1 | NA | TRBV3-1/TRBV3-2 | TRBD1 | TGTGCCAGCAGCCAAGTAAGGGGGCGTGAAGCTTTCTTT | CASSQVRGREAFF
TRBJ2-2 | NA | TRBV5-4 | TRBD1 | TGTGCCAGCAGCTTCGACAGGGGGCCCGGGGAGCTGTTTTTT | CASSFDRGPGELFF
TRBJ2-1 | NA | TRBV6-1 | NA | TGTGCCAGCAGTGAAGTAGCGGCGGCTGACAATGAGCAGTTCTTC | CASSEVAAADNEQFF
TRBJ1-5 | NA | TRBV2 | NA | TGTGCCAGCAGTGAAGGCGGGTCGGAGACAAATCAGCCCCAGCATTTT | CASSEGGSETNQPQHF
TRBJ1-4 | NA | TRBV28 | TRBD1 | TGTGCCAGCAGGACGGGACAGGCTAATGAAAAACTGTTTTTT | CASRTGQANEKLFF
TRBJ1-2 | once | TRBV30 | NA | TGTGCCTGGGAAGATTCAGGGCGTCAGGGTGGCTACACCTTC | CAWEDSGRQGGYTF
TRBJ2-5 | once | TRBV28 | NA | TGTGCCAGCATAGAATATGGGGCCACTCTAAAGGGGACCCAGTACTTC | CASIEYGATLKGTQYF